These T cell receptor beta chains were read from a single sample in a study of cytomegalovirus exposure and HLA in healthy donors. Produced via immunoSEQ multiplex PCR; TCRdb's table is partial and in-frame only. This sample carries 70,000 to 95,000 clones, almost 85% of them seen once, and the ten largest clones take around 5.6%. The sequenced material came from PBMCs. These receptors originate from a young woman in good health and CMV-seropositive. CDR3s include the opening cysteine and the closing phenylalanine or tryptophan.

TRBV15,TRBJ2-1,CATSSSSNEQFF
TRBV7-2,TRBJ2-7,CASSLAGTGLYEQYF
TRBV7-9,TRBJ1-2,CASSHPVPEDRGRPHGYTF
TRBV5-1,TRBJ1-2,CASSRDLRPAYYGYTF
TRBV5-1,TRBJ2-1,CASSLGTSVYEQFF
TRBV9,TRBJ2-3,CASSVRGTDTQYF
TRBV5-3,TRBJ1-5,CARSLVREAQPQHF
TRBV4-1,TRBJ2-2,CASSQVVGDTGELFF
TRBV5-4,TRBJ2-5,CASSLGVSIETQYF
TRBV18,TRBJ2-7,CASSPQASYEQYF
TRBV6-5,TRBJ2-3,CASRSGGGGADTQYF
TRBV2,TRBJ2-4,CASRPKTSGSNIQYF
TRBV6-5,TRBJ1-1,CASSYSQGAGTEAFF
TRBV25-1,TRBJ1-2,CASSLYGQAGGYTF
TRBV28,TRBJ2-3,CASGETSGQRTDTQYF
TRBV5-1,TRBJ2-3,CASRPLAGVVDTQYF
TRBV20-1,TRBJ2-5,CSARAKETQYF
TRBV11-1,TRBJ2-1,CASRRGPRVMDEQFF
TRBV19,TRBJ1-2,CASTLTGIPAGYTF
TRBV5-6,TRBJ2-7,CASSTGTGTYEQYF
TRBV15,TRBJ1-3,CAIGTSGNTIYF
TRBV5-1,TRBJ2-1,CASTTSGGYNEQFF
TRBV15,TRBJ1-6,CATSRENQGPRSPLHF
TRBV6-5,TRBJ1-5,CASSSGTENQPQHF
TRBV10-3,TRBJ2-7,CAISESLAGTSSYEQYF
TRBV28,TRBJ2-7,CASSLGSGQYF
TRBV2,TRBJ1-2,CATRVGPPYGYTF
TRBV14,TRBJ2-2,CASSLHSGSTGELFF
TRBV25-1,TRBJ2-2,CASSEPALRGGELFF
TRBV6-5,TRBJ2-1,CASSYSDRAGEQFF
TRBV15,TRBJ2-2,CATTDRGGNTGELFF
TRBV2,TRBJ2-4,CASSGANREGIQYF
TRBV5-6,TRBJ2-3,CASSLLGGRARKDTQYF
TRBV11-2,TRBJ2-5,CASSLDGTGQWETQYF
TRBV29-1,TRBJ2-3,CSVPLTSTDTQYF
TRBV7-9,TRBJ1-4,CASSLEPGEKLFF
TRBV7-3,TRBJ2-5,CASSLNSASIQETQYF
TRBV29-1,TRBJ1-1,CSALQTGNTEAFF
TRBV15,TRBJ2-5,CATSRGVEGPMEETQYF
TRBV4-1,TRBJ2-3,CASSPRGGPSTDTQYF
TRBV6-5,TRBJ1-6,CASSFYSGANSPLHF
TRBV5-6,TRBJ2-7,CASSSRKVSGAYYEQYF
TRBV5-6,TRBJ2-7,CASSTRGGPNYEQYF
TRBV30,TRBJ2-2,CAWRGGPGGGYTGELFF
TRBV4-1,TRBJ1-5,CASSQEGFQTRIFNQPQHF
TRBV18,TRBJ2-5,CASSPGQGGETQYF
TRBV25-1,TRBJ2-2,CASSDPRQGAAGELFF
TRBV19,TRBJ2-7,CASSPSAWSGALSYEQYF
TRBV9,TRBJ1-6,CASSETGGALSPLHF
TRBV2,TRBJ2-3,CASNGERRRSDTQYF
TRBV7-6,TRBJ1-1,CASSFLYRGGPTEAFF
TRBV6-4,TRBJ2-1,CASSPGTSYNEQFF
TRBV2,TRBJ2-5,CASSEEWRGGETQYF
TRBV6-5,TRBJ2-2,CASSYTTSGTGELFF
TRBV19,TRBJ2-3,CASRRGRTTDTQYF
TRBV2,TRBJ2-1,CASSLGLVYNEQFF
TRBV5-1,TRBJ1-4,CASSLDNDEKLFF